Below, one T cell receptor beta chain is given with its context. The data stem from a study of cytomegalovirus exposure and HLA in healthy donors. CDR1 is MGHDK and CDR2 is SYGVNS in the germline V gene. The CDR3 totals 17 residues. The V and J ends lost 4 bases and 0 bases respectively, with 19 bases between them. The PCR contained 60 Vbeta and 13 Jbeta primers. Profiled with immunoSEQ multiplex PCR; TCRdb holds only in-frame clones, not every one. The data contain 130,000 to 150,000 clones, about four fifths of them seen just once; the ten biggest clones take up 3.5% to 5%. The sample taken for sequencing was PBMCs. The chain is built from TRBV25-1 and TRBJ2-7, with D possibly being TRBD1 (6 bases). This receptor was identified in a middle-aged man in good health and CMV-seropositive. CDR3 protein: CASSGPQSGGGSYEQYF. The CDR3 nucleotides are TGTGCCAGCAGTGGCCCCCAGAGTGGGGGCGGCTCCTACGAGCAGTACTTC.